The 10 T cell receptor beta chains below all came from one sample that was sequenced in a study of blood T cell repertoires in COVID-19 (dated by TCRdb to 2020 to 2022). Receptor libraries were prepared by the immunoSEQ multiplex PCR assay. TCRdb limited this immuneACCESS table to in-frame rearrangements with V and J called. A share of clones is missing; checked studies link under half to unresolved V genes, and the rest is unexplained. In all, the sample holds 230,000 or so clones, and roughly 88% of those were seen once. Jointly, the top ten make up approximately 2.3% of the sample. Source material: peripheral blood. All receptors derive from a man aged 35 to 55 who had recovered from COVID-19.

The genes are TRBV10-1 and TRBJ1-1, with 11 bases identical to TRBD1. The CDR3 consists of 16 residues. Trimming at V came to 0 bases and at J to 4 bases, leaving 4 bases not matched to a gene. In germline, CDR1 is WNHNN, CDR2 SYGVQD (reference sequence). CDR3 coding DNA: TGCGCCAGCAGTGAGTCGTCCGGGACAGGGGGCACTGAAGCTTTCTTT. Encoded protein: CASSESSGTGGTEAFF.

The rearrangement links TRBV7-2 to TRBJ2-2; 7 positions agree with TRBD2. From germline, CDR1 is SGHTA and CDR2 FQGNSA. V lost 6 bases to trimming and J lost 4 bases; unmatched junction nucleotides: 8. This CDR3 has 15 residues. CDR3 protein: CASRGGGSFTGELFF. In nucleotides, the CDR3 is TGTGCCAGCAGGGGCGGCGGGAGTTTCACCGGGGAGCTGTTTTTT.

This chain uses TRBV19 with TRBJ2-1, with D possibly TRBD2 on 7 matching bases. Trimming left V 6 bases short and J 4 bases short, with 25 bases between. This CDR3 spans 18 amino acids. Germline lookup yields CDR1 LNHDA and CDR2 SQIVND (reference sequence). The CDR3 DNA reads as TGTGCCAGTAGCCTATCTATTCTCGGCGGGGGCCATTACAATGAGCAGTTCTTC. Protein product: CASSLSILGGGHYNEQFF.

The chain recombines TRBV18 with TRBJ1-1; 8 nucleotides line up with TRBD1. The CDR3 loop spans 14 amino acids. Germline trimming cut 2 bases from V and 7 bases from J; bases unmatched to any gene: 6. The germline V gene has CDR1 KGHSH and CDR2 LQKENI. As DNA, the CDR3 is TGTGCCAGCTCACCAAGGACAGGGACAAATGAAGCTTTCTTT. This encodes CASSPRTGTNEAFF.

This clone was observed a single time. The CDR3 coding sequence is TGTGCCAGCAGCTTAGAATGGCGGGGAGAGCTAATTTCCAACTACAATGAGCAGTTCTTC. Amino acids: CASSLEWRGELISNYNEQFF. V gene TRBV13 combines with J gene TRBJ2-1; TRBD2 might be the D (6 bases). CDR3 length: 20 amino acids. Germline loops: CDR1 PRHDT, CDR2 FYEKMQ (reference sequence). Trimming cost V 1 base and J 3 bases, with 25 bases left between them. The complete variable domain, with remaining parts taken from reference TRBV13 and TRBJ2-1, reads AAGVIQSPRHLIKEKRETATLKCYPIPRHDTVYWYQQGPGQDPQFLISFYEKMQSDKGSIPDRFSAQQFSDYHSELNMSSLELGDSALYFCASSLEWRGELISNYNEQFFGPGTRLTVL.

This sequence joins TRBV30 and TRBJ2-2; perhaps TRBD1 as D (5 bases). This CDR3 region has 15 residues. Trimming left V 2 bases short and J 4 bases short, with 14 bases between. Germline V gene sequence: CDR1 GTSNPN, CDR2 SVGIG (reference sequence). CDR3 loop: CAWSLGLGPTGELFF. As DNA, the CDR3 is TGTGCCTGGAGTTTGGGATTGGGGCCCACCGGGGAGCTGTTTTTT.

As to this clone: The germline gene is not matched at one end of the junction; a read error may be the cause. The V gene is TRBV19, the J gene TRBJ1-5, with TRBD1 matching over 12 bases. Germline V gives CDR1 LNHDA, CDR2 SQIVND (reference sequence). The CDR3 length is 12 residues. The CDR3 sequence: CASSITGTGGVF. Here the CDR3 DNA reads TGTGCCAGTAGTATCACCGGGACAGGGGGCGTTTTT. The variable domain in full, with the rest retrieved from reference TRBV19 and TRBJ1-5, is DGGITQSPKYLFRKEGQNVTLSCEQNLNHDAMYWYRQDPGQGLRLIYYSQIVNDFQKGDIAEGYSVSREKKESFPLTVTSAQKNPTAFYLCASSITGTGGVFGDGTRLSIL.

The chain has TRBV19 and TRBJ2-4; maybe TRBD2 (6 bases). V was pared by 6 bases and J by 7 bases, with 13 bases between. The CDR3 loop spans 13 amino acids. The V gene's germline CDR1 is LNHDA and CDR2 SQIVND (reference sequence). The CDR3 region has the DNA TGTGCCAGTAGGGAAACTGGGGGGAACATTCAGTACTTC. Protein sequence: CASRETGGNIQYF.

The V gene is TRBV7-9, the J gene TRBJ2-1; TRBD1 matches 11 bases. J was trimmed by 10 bases and V by 1 base; bases with no gene match: 3. This CDR3 has 14 amino acids. In germline, CDR1 is SEHNR, CDR2 FQNEAQ (reference sequence). The CDR3 is CASSLVGTGGEQFF. In DNA form, the CDR3 reads TGTGCCAGCAGCTTAGTCGGGACAGGGGGGGAGCAGTTCTTC.

The chain has TRBV29-1 and TRBJ1-2, with 7 nucleotides matching TRBD1. The CDR3 totals 12 residues. After removal of 6 bases from V and 3 bases from J, the junction contained 4 bases not matched to a gene. The germline gives CDR1 SQVTM, CDR2 ANQGSEA. The CDR3: CSVGDRDYGYTF. The CDR3 DNA sequence: TGCAGCGTGGGTGACAGGGACTATGGCTACACCTTC. The full variable domain, rest sourced from reference TRBV29-1 and TRBJ1-2, is SAVISQKPSRDICQRGTSLTIQCQVDSQVTMMFWYRQQPGQSLTLIATANQGSEATYESGFVIDKFPISRPNLTFSTLTVSNMSPEDSSIYLCSVGDRDYGYTFGSGTRLTVV.